The text below deals with one T cell receptor (beta chain). This CDR3 has 17 amino acids. Germline lookup yields CDR1 SGHAT and CDR2 FQNNGV. The V segment lost 0 bases and the J segment 3 bases; nucleotides outside the gene matches: 7. The data were obtained in a study of T cell changes during pregnancy in multiple sclerosis. The repertoire was sequenced with immunoSEQ multiplex PCR; TCRdb's copy has only in-frame clones and lacks some. Here the sample spans some 60,000 clones, approximately 91% being singletons. The sequencing used CD4+ T cells from peripheral blood mononuclear cells, collected in the third trimester of pregnancy. The receptor was isolated from a female donor with multiple sclerosis, enrolled in a pregnancy study. This chain joins TRBV11-2 and TRBJ2-3; TRBD2 matches at 9 bases. CDR3 loop: CASSLDQAGGLTDTQYF. CDR3 DNA: TGTGCCAGCAGCTTAGACCAAGCGGGAGGCTTGACAGATACGCAGTATTTT.